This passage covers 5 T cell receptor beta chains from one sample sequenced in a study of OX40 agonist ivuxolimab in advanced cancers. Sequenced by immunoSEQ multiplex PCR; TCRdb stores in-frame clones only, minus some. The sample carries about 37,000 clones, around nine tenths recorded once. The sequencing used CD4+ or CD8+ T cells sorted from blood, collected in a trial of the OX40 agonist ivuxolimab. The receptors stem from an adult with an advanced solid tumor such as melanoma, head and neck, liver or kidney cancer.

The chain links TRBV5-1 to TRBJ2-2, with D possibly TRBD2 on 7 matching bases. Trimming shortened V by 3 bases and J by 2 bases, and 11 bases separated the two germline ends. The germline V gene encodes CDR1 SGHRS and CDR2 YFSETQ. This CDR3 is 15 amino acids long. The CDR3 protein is CASSSGGANTGELFF. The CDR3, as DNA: TGCGCCAGCAGCTCTGGGGGGGCCAACACCGGGGAGCTGTTTTTT.

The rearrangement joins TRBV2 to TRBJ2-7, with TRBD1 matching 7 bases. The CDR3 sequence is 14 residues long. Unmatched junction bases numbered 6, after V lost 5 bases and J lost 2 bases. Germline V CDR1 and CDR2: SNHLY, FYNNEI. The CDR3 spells CASSRDSATYEQYF. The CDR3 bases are TGTGCCAGCAGTCGGGACAGCGCAACCTACGAGCAGTACTTC. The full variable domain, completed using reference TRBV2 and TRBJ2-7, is EPEVTQTPSHQVTQMGQEVILRCVPISNHLYFYWYRQILGQKVEFLVSFYNNEISEKSEIFDDQFSVERPDGSNFTLKIRSTKLEDSAMYFCASSRDSATYEQYFGPGTRLTVT.

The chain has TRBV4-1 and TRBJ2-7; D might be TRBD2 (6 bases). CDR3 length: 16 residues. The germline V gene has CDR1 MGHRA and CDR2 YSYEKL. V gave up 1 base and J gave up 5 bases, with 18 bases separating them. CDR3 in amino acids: CASSQVVEGLAHEQYF. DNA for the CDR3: TGCGCCAGCAGCCAAGTGGTGGAGGGTCTAGCCCACGAGCAGTACTTC.

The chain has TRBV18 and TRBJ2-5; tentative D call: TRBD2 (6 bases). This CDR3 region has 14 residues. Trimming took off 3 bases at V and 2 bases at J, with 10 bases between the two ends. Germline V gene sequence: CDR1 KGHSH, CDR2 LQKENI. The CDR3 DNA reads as TGTGCCAGCTCACCGGGACTCTCACAAGAGACCCAGTACTTC. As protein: CASSPGLSQETQYF.

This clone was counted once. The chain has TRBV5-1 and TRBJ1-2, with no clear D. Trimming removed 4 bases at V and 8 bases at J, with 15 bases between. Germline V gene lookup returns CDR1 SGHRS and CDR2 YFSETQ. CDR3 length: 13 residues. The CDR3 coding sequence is TGCGCCAGCAGCGAGGATGCTTCGGGCGGCTACACCTTC. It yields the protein CASSEDASGGYTF.